The T cell receptor (beta chain) under discussion was sequenced for a study of cytomegalovirus exposure and HLA in healthy donors. The primer mix had 60 Vbeta and 13 Jbeta primers. The method was immunoSEQ multiplex PCR; TCRdb's version includes in-frame clones alone and lacks a portion of them. The sample holds some 200,000 clones, roughly four fifths seen once. The length of the CDR3 is 15 residues. Per germline, CDR1 SGHTA and CDR2 FQGNSA. Concerning this clone itself: Its specificity is not known. A junction boundary mismatches the germline segment, possibly from a read error.

Findings and caveats of the study: The presence/absence work took it that sequencing depth was about the same across donors. Judged likely to be a sequencing artifact was a cluster of highly shared sequence variants. A later analysis found that most CMV-associated TCR beta chains appeared HLA-restricted.

The sequenced sample consisted of PBMCs. The sequence came from a man aged 45-60 years in good health and CMV-seronegative. V usage is TRBV7-2 and J usage is TRBJ2-7, with D possibly TRBD2 on 6 matching bases. In nucleotides, the CDR3 is TGTGCCAGCAGTTTAGGGACTTCCAGGACCTACGAGCGGTACTTC. Protein sequence: CASSLGTSRTYERYF.